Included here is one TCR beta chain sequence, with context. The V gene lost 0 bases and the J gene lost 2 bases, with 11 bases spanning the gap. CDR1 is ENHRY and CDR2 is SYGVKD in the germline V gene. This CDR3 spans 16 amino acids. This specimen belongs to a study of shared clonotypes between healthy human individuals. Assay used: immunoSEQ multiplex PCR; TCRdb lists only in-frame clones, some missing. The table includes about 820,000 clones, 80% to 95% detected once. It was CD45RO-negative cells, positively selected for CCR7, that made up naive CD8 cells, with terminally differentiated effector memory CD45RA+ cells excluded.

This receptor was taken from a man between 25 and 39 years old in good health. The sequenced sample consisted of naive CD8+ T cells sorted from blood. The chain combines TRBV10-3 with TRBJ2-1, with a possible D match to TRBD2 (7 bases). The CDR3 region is CAISESGGGPYNEQFF. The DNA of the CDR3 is TGTGCCATCAGTGAGTCCGGCGGGGGCCCCTACAATGAGCAGTTCTTC.